One and the same sample provided the 32 T cell receptor beta chains below, sequenced in a study of a mutant IDH1 vaccine in newly diagnosed glioma (dated by TCRdb to the early 2020s). Receptor libraries were prepared by the immunoSEQ multiplex PCR assay. TCRdb re-hosts the immuneACCESS table, in-frame sequences only. Its copies lack some clones; in the studies checked, an unresolved V gene accounts for under half of them, and the cause for the rest is not known. The sample table contains 110,000 or so clones; only one count was recorded for 85% to 90% of them. In total, the top ten clones hold roughly 0.65% of the sample. Antigens for these TCRs are unknown. The label giving this sample's time point can be read as: week 11, during vaccination. Each vaccine dose was 300 ug of a 20-mer mutant IDH1 peptide in Montanide, given subcutaneously with topical imiquimod. The material was PBMCs, obtained from a glioma patient whose treatment included an IDH1 peptide vaccine. The receptors stem from a woman in her 50s with glioma.

This clone has more than one count but fewer than ten. This rearrangement joins TRBV6-6 to TRBJ2-7; 7 bases line up with TRBD1. The junction had 12 bases not matched to a gene; V was cut back by 2 bases and J by 5 bases. The CDR3 is made up of 16 amino acids. CDR1 MNHNY and CDR2 SVGAGI come from the germline V gene (reference sequence). The CDR3: CASSYPFGQAVDEQYF. Here the CDR3 DNA reads TGTGCCAGCAGTTACCCCTTTGGACAGGCAGTTGACGAGCAGTACTTC.

The genes are TRBV7-8 and TRBJ1-1, with D hard to call. The germline V gene has CDR1 SGHVS and CDR2 FQNEAQ. Trimming cost V 5 bases and J 1 base, with 11 bases left between them. The CDR3 contains 14 residues. This chain's CDR3 is CASSVEPSNTEAFF. DNA of the CDR3: TGTGCCAGCAGCGTGGAGCCCTCGAACACTGAAGCTTTCTTT.

The chain is built from TRBV21-1 and TRBJ2-1; TRBD1, the table's D call, was not compared with the DNA. TRBV21-1 is marked as a pseudogene. This CDR3 is built from 17 residues. This chain's CDR3 is CASSKEPKRGLKYEQFF. CDR3 in DNA: TGTGCCAGCAGCAAAGAACCGAAGAGGGGGCTAAAATATGAGCAGTTCTTC.

V is TRBV29-1 and J is TRBJ2-1, with TRBD2 identical over 16 bases. This CDR3 is 14 amino acids long. The V gene end was trimmed by 7 bases and the J gene end by 9 bases; junction bases not matched to a gene: 6. Germline CDR1 reads SQVTM; CDR2 reads ANQGSEA. The CDR3 nucleotides are TGCAGCGCCATGGGACTAGCGGGAGGGTCTGAGCAGTTCTTC. Residues: CSAMGLAGGSEQFF.

The V and J genes are TRBV29-1 and TRBJ2-7, with 12 bases fitting TRBD2. With 0 bases clipped from V and 1 base from J, the junction kept 1 base outside the gene matches. Germline CDR1 SQVTM, CDR2 ANQGSEA. The CDR3 loop spans 15 amino acids. In nucleotides, the CDR3 is TGCAGCGTTGAAGATCTAGCGGGAGGGTCCTACGAGCAGTACTTC. Its protein is CSVEDLAGGSYEQYF.

The chain carries TRBV28 and TRBJ1-2; TRBD1 matches 7 bases. The trim removed 2 bases at V and 4 bases at J, leaving 10 bases unmatched. The CDR3 is 16 residues long. Germline CDR1 reads MDHEN; CDR2 reads SYDVKM. CDR3 protein: CASSLTRDSHLYGYTF. Written as DNA, the CDR3 is TGTGCCAGCAGTTTAACCAGGGACAGTCACCTCTATGGCTACACCTTC.

The V gene is TRBV5-1, the J gene TRBJ2-5; 9 nucleotides align to TRBD2. CDR3 size: 15 residues. V lost 1 base, J lost 5 bases, and 6 bases stayed unmatched. Germline V gives CDR1 SGHRS, CDR2 YFSETQ. CDR3: CASSLLAGSRETQYF. The CDR3 DNA follows: TGCGCCAGCAGCTTGCTAGCGGGAAGTCGGGAGACCCAGTACTTC. Together with reference TRBV5-1 and TRBJ2-5, the CDR3 gives the full variable domain: KAGVTQTPRYLIKTRGQQVTLSCSPISGHRSVSWYQQTPGQGLQFLFEYFSETQRNKGNFPGRFSGRQFSNSRSEMNVSTLELGDSALYLCASSLLAGSRETQYFGPGTRLLVL.

Here the CDR3 DNA reads TGTGCCAGCAGTCACTATCAAGAGACCCAGTACTTC. Amino acid sequence: CASSHYQETQYF. The chain carries TRBV2 and TRBJ2-5; D is unresolved. The CDR3 spans 12 residues. Germline lookup yields CDR1 SNHLY and CDR2 FYNNEI. V was cut by 5 bases and J by 2 bases, with 6 bases left in between.

The chain's CDR3 is CASTWGAKETQYF. The CDR3 coding sequence is TGTGCCAGCACCTGGGGGGCAAAGGAGACCCAGTACTTC. This chain connects TRBV11-2 to TRBJ2-5; D might be TRBD1 or TRBD2, each matching 6 bases. The V and J ends lost 7 bases and 5 bases respectively, with 14 bases between them. Germline CDR1 is SGHAT and CDR2 is FQNNGV. The CDR3 runs 13 residues.

The V call is TRBV7-3, the J call TRBJ2-7, with 10 bases lining up with TRBD1. Germline trimming cut 2 bases from V and 6 bases from J; bases unmatched to any gene: 10. Germline loops: CDR1 SGHTA, CDR2 FQGTGA. The CDR3 has 16 residues. CDR3 DNA sequence: TGTGCCAGCAGCTTAGGCCCGGGACAGGGGTCTTTCGAGCAGTACTTC. It translates to CASSLGPGQGSFEQYF. The whole variable domain, filled in from reference TRBV7-3 and TRBJ2-7, reads GAGVSQTPSNKVTEKGKYVELRCDPISGHTALYWYRQSLGQGPEFLIYFQGTGAADDSGLPNDRFFAVRPEGSVSTLKIQRTERGDSAVYLCASSLGPGQGSFEQYFGPGTRLTVT.

This clone was seen more than once but under ten times. The chain combines TRBV10-1 with TRBJ1-2, with a possible D match to TRBD1 (5 bases). The CDR3 is 12 amino acids. Germline V CDR1 and CDR2: WNHNN, SYGVQD (reference sequence). Trimming removed 7 bases from V and 4 bases from J, with 10 bases in between. CDR3 sequence (DNA): TGCGCCAGCATCGAGACAGCCTATGGCTACACCTTC. Residues: CASIETAYGYTF.

V gene TRBV11-2 combines with J gene TRBJ2-7; no clear D. Deletions cut 2 bases from V and 2 bases from J, with 13 bases between. Germline lookup yields CDR1 SGHAT and CDR2 FQNNGV. The CDR3 spans 15 residues. CDR3 sequence: CASSLLGPAAYEQYF. The CDR3 nucleotides are TGTGCCAGCAGCTTACTAGGGCCAGCCGCCTACGAGCAGTACTTC.

V and J are TRBV10-3 and TRBJ2-1, with 8 bases lining up with TRBD1. The J segment lost 0 bases and the V segment lost 8 bases, leaving 6 bases of the junction unmatched. This CDR3 is 15 amino acids long. From germline, CDR1 is ENHRY and CDR2 SYGVKD. The CDR3 region is CAIHPTGDSYNEQFF. The CDR3 bases are TGTGCCATCCACCCGACAGGGGACTCCTACAATGAGCAGTTCTTC.

V gene TRBV5-4 combines with J gene TRBJ2-5; the D is unclear. The CDR3 loop spans 12 amino acids. Between the trimmed V and J ends, which lost 1 base and 5 bases, there was a span of 6 bases. Germline values: CDR1 SGHNT, CDR2 YYREEE (reference sequence). CDR3 bases: TGTGCCAGCAGCTTGTCCATGGAGACCCAGTACTTC. Translated: CASSLSMETQYF.

The chain couples TRBV27 to TRBJ2-5; 7 nucleotides line up with TRBD2. Trimming at V came to 4 bases and at J to 2 bases, leaving 7 bases not matched to a gene. CDR1 is MNHEY and CDR2 is SMNVEV in the germline V gene (reference sequence). CDR3 length equals 15 residues. The CDR3 loop reads CASSSLGGGQETQYF. CDR3 in DNA: TGTGCCAGCAGTTCCCTGGGGGGGGGTCAAGAGACCCAGTACTTC.

The chain employs TRBV5-6 and TRBJ1-1; 9 positions agree with TRBD1. Trimming at V came to 0 bases and at J to 9 bases, leaving 12 bases not matched to a gene. There are 16 residues in the CDR3. Germline assignment: CDR1 SGHDT and CDR2 YYEEEE. The CDR3 loop is CASSLGMGTGLFQAFF. CDR3 nucleotides: TGTGCCAGCAGCTTGGGTATGGGGACAGGGTTATTCCAAGCTTTCTTT.

This clone occurred once. The chain carries TRBV2 and TRBJ2-2, with D possibly TRBD2 on 6 matching bases. V lost 7 bases and J 5 bases, leaving 17 bases between the germline ends. CDR1 and CDR2 (germline): SNHLY, FYNNEI. This CDR3 is 15 amino acids long. CDR3 protein: CASTEGPGETGELFF. The CDR3 DNA reads TGTGCCAGCACCGAAGGTCCGGGAGAGACCGGGGAGCTGTTTTTT.

The gene calls are TRBV4-2 and TRBJ2-7, with TRBD2 matching 8 bases. The CDR3 covers 13 residues. The V gene's germline CDR1 is LGHNA and CDR2 YNFKEQ. Losses at the gene ends were 8 bases for V and 3 bases for J; bases not matched to a gene: 6. CDR3 coding DNA: TGTGCCAGCTCGGGACTAGGGAGCTACGAGCAGTACTTC. The encoded protein is CASSGLGSYEQYF.

The DNA for the CDR3 is TGCGCCAGCAGCACCACTAGCGGGATTGCCGGGGAGCTGTTTTTT. Translation gives CASSTTSGIAGELFF. The chain is built from TRBV5-1 and TRBJ2-2; 10 nucleotides match TRBD2. V lost 4 bases, J lost 6 bases, and 6 bases stayed unmatched. This CDR3 region has 15 residues. Germline V gene lookup returns CDR1 SGHRS and CDR2 YFSETQ. Combining the CDR3 with reference TRBV5-1 and TRBJ2-2 gives the whole variable domain KAGVTQTPRYLIKTRGQQVTLSCSPISGHRSVSWYQQTPGQGLQFLFEYFSETQRNKGNFPGRFSGRQFSNSRSEMNVSTLELGDSALYLCASSTTSGIAGELFFGEGSRLTVL.

The chain is built from TRBV28 and TRBJ2-7; 10 bases are a match to TRBD2. Germline assignment: CDR1 MDHEN and CDR2 SYDVKM. V lost 4 bases, J lost 2 bases, and 8 bases stayed unmatched. The CDR3 totals 16 residues. The CDR3 DNA reads as TGTGCCAGCAGTTGGGCGGGAGCGGGAGGGACCTACGAGCAGTACTTC. Amino acid sequence: CASSWAGAGGTYEQYF.

V and J are TRBV9 and TRBJ1-5, with 9 bases identical to TRBD1. This CDR3 is 18 amino acids long. V trimming: 3 bases; J trimming: 2 bases; junction bases outside the gene matches: 12. In germline, CDR1 is SGDLS, CDR2 YYNGEE. This CDR3 reads CASSGHHRGLDGNQPQHF. The CDR3 DNA reads as TGTGCCAGCAGCGGCCACCACAGGGGGCTGGACGGCAATCAGCCCCAGCATTTT. Looking up the rest from reference TRBV9 and TRBJ1-5 gives the full variable domain: DSGVTQTPKHLITATGQRVTLRCSPRSGDLSVYWYQQSLDQGLQFLIQYYNGEERAKGNILERFSAQQFPDLHSELNLSSLELGDSALYFCASSGHHRGLDGNQPQHFGDGTRLSIL.

The chain employs TRBV7-9 and TRBJ1-4; D call uncertain. This CDR3 spans 15 amino acids. V dropped 1 base and J dropped 4 bases, with 10 bases sitting between them. The V gene's germline CDR1 is SEHNR and CDR2 FQNEAQ (reference sequence). The CDR3 sequence is CASSLDTAFNEKLFF. CDR3 bases: TGTGCCAGCAGCTTAGATACAGCGTTTAATGAAAAACTGTTTTTT.

V gene TRBV6-5 combines with J gene TRBJ1-5, with TRBD1 as a possible D gene (5 bases). Germline values: CDR1 MNHEY, CDR2 SVGAGI. The length of the CDR3 is 15 residues. Between the trimmed V and J ends, which lost 2 bases and 6 bases, there was a span of 14 bases. In nucleotides, the CDR3 is TGTGCCAGCAGTTACGGGGCGGGGATGGGTCAGCCCCAGCATTTT. This codes for CASSYGAGMGQPQHF.

V gene TRBV5-1 combines with J gene TRBJ2-7, with D maybe TRBD2 (6 bases). Germline loops: CDR1 SGHRS, CDR2 YFSETQ. The CDR3 is 14 amino acids. V was pared by 4 bases and J by 2 bases, with 13 bases between. Here the CDR3 reads CASSPRDLTYEQYF. The CDR3 DNA reads as TGCGCCAGCAGCCCCCGGGACTTAACCTACGAGCAGTACTTC.

The CDR3 region is CASSDRDRNLYEQYF. In nucleotides, the CDR3 is TGTGCCAGCAGCGACCGGGACAGGAACCTCTACGAGCAGTACTTC. J is TRBJ2-7 and V is TRBV9, with TRBD1 matching 8 bases. The CDR3 totals 15 residues. The trim removed 3 bases at V and 3 bases at J, leaving 8 bases unmatched. Germline CDR1 SGDLS, CDR2 YYNGEE.

This chain links TRBV29-1 with TRBJ1-1; D is possibly TRBD1 (6 bases). V lost 7 bases and J 0 bases, leaving 12 bases between the germline ends. The CDR3 loop spans 13 amino acids. Germline V gene sequence: CDR1 SQVTM, CDR2 ANQGSEA. The CDR3 DNA is TGCAGCGGAGGGGGAGTTATGAACACTGAAGCTTTCTTT. Residues: CSGGGVMNTEAFF.

This clone was seen once. CDR3 in amino acids: CASRLLAGERTGELFF. Here the CDR3 DNA reads TGTGCCAGCCGATTACTAGCGGGAGAAAGAACCGGGGAGCTGTTTTTT. The rearrangement joins TRBV6-4 to TRBJ2-2, with 11 bases identical to TRBD2. The CDR3 contains 16 residues. CDR1 MRHNA and CDR2 SNTAGT come from the germline V gene. V shed 8 bases, J shed 5 bases, and the junction held 10 bases outside the gene matches.

The V and J genes are TRBV6-4 and TRBJ2-3, with 7 bases that match TRBD2. CDR3 size: 15 residues. With 0 bases clipped from V and 4 bases from J, the junction kept 4 bases outside the gene matches. In germline, CDR1 is MRHNA, CDR2 SNTAGT. DNA of the CDR3: TGTGCCAGCAGTGACTCGGGGCGGGAGTCAGATACGCAGTATTTT. It encodes CASSDSGRESDTQYF.

A word on this clone: One end of the junction fails to match germline, which may point to a read error. This chain connects TRBV28 to TRBJ2-7; a weak D match, TRBD2 (6 bases). CDR1 MDHEN and CDR2 SYDVKM come from the germline V gene. The CDR3 contains 12 residues. The CDR3 sequence is CASSLWGRESNF. Written as DNA, the CDR3 is TGTGCCAGCAGTTTATGGGGTCGGGAGTCGAACTTC.

On this clone: The junction and the germline gene differ at one end; a read error may be behind it. The CDR3 region is CASSLGTAYEQYF. The CDR3 DNA sequence: TGTGCTAGCAGCTTAGGGACAGCCTACGAGCAGTACTTC. The chain employs TRBV7-7 and TRBJ2-7, with 7 bases fitting TRBD1. This CDR3 comprises 13 residues. Germline V gene lookup returns CDR1 SSHAT and CDR2 FNYEAQ (reference sequence).

V is TRBV2 and J is TRBJ2-4, with 7 nucleotides matching TRBD1. This CDR3 comprises 15 residues. Trimming at V came to 4 bases and at J to 1 base, leaving 4 bases not matched to a gene. The V gene's germline CDR1 is SNHLY and CDR2 FYNNEI. The CDR3 region is CASSATQGAKNIQYF. The CDR3 coding sequence is TGTGCCAGCAGTGCAACACAGGGGGCCAAAAACATTCAGTACTTC. Full variable domain (outside the CDR3, taken from reference TRBV2 and TRBJ2-4): EPEVTQTPSHQVTQMGQEVILRCVPISNHLYFYWYRQILGQKVEFLVSFYNNEISEKSEIFDDQFSVERPDGSNFTLKIRSTKLEDSAMYFCASSATQGAKNIQYFGAGTRLSVL.

The chain recombines TRBV19 with TRBJ2-7; the match to TRBD2 covers 9 bases. Germline lookup yields CDR1 LNHDA and CDR2 SQIVND (reference sequence). CDR3 size: 15 residues. The J segment lost 7 bases and the V segment lost 5 bases, leaving 12 bases of the junction unmatched. CDR3 residues: CASSSRTSDLREQYF. As DNA, the CDR3 is TGTGCCAGTAGTTCCCGGACTAGCGACCTTCGGGAGCAGTACTTC.